A single sample gave rise to the 22 T cell receptor beta chains below, sequenced in a study of T cell repertoires in cytomegalovirus infection. TCRdb itself ran the reads through MiXCR, one entry per CDR3 protein. In the table there are about 770,000 distinct CDR3 sequences, almost 30% of which are singletons. These receptors' antigens are unknown. The material sequenced was cultured CD8+ T cells from PBMCs, taken from culture after CMV antigen stimulation. The receptors stem from a human donor in good health (CMV status not recorded). Some clones in this sample may be carry-over from other donors' samples.

This clonotype has just a few counts. V gene TRBV7-2 combines with J gene TRBJ2-5; TRBD1 might be the D (6 bases). V lost 5 bases, J lost 4 bases, and 23 bases lay in between. The CDR3 has 17 amino acids. Germline CDR1 is SGHTA and CDR2 is FQGNSA. The CDR3 nucleotides are TGTGCCAGCAGCCCCTGGGTCGTGGGCAGGGGCGGAGAGACCCAGTACTTC. This translates into CASSPWVVGRGGETQYF.

The rearrangement uses TRBV18 and TRBJ2-7; TRBD1 might be the D (7 bases). Germline V lookup: CDR1 KGHSH, CDR2 LQKENI. The V end lost 3 bases, the J end lost 5 bases, and 17 bases lay between the germline ends. The CDR3 totals 15 residues. DNA of the CDR3: TGTGCCAGCTCACCTTCACAGGGGCGGGGCAACGAGCAGTACTTC. As protein: CASSPSQGRGNEQYF.

This clonotype was detected many times. V and J are TRBV7-2 and TRBJ2-7; D is ambiguous. The CDR3 sequence is 15 residues long. Trimming pared 1 base from V and 5 bases from J, leaving 15 bases between. Germline values: CDR1 SGHTA, CDR2 FQGNSA. CDR3 region: CASSLEGSGGDEQYV. In nucleotides, the CDR3 is TGTGCCAGCAGCTTAGAGGGCTCAGGTGGAGACGAGCAGTACGTC.

The chain recombines TRBV7-4 with TRBJ2-3; a weak D match, TRBD1 (6 bases). The V gene's germline CDR1 is SGHVT and CDR2 SQSDAQ. The CDR3 contains 16 residues. V lost 3 bases and J lost 4, with 17 bases in between. The CDR3 loop is CASSLAGTIKADTQYF. The CDR3 region has the DNA TGTGCCAGCAGCTTGGCCGGGACAATAAAAGCAGATACGCAGTATTTT. The variable domain in full, with the rest retrieved from reference TRBV7-4 and TRBJ2-3, is GAGVSQSPRYKVAKRGRDVALRCDSISGHVTLYWYRQTLGQGSEVLTYSQSDAQRDKSGRPSGRFSAERPERSVSTLKIQRTEQGDSAVYLCASSLAGTIKADTQYFGPGTRLTVL.

This clonotype was seen a handful of times. This chain connects TRBV27 to TRBJ2-3; no reliable D call. The CDR3 extends over 19 amino acids. Trimming shortened V by 5 bases and J by 6 bases, and 30 bases separated the two germline ends. The germline CDR1 and CDR2 sequences are MNHEY and SMNVEV (reference sequence). CDR3 sequence (DNA): TGTGCCAGCAGTCCCTCAAGAGTAAGGAGAATACTTGAAGGCGATACGCAGTATTTT. This encodes CASSPSRVRRILEGDTQYF.

As concerns this clonotype: Compared with germline, one end of the junction differs, possibly owing to a read error. V gene TRBV7-8 combines with J gene TRBJ1-5; D call uncertain. Germline assignment: CDR1 SGHVS and CDR2 FQNEAQ. The CDR3 extends over 12 amino acids. The CDR3 DNA reads as TGTGCCAGCAGCTTAGCCCGTCAGCTCCAGCATTTT. Translated, it gives CASSLARQLQHF.

This chain links TRBV7-1 with TRBJ1-2; 7 bases align to TRBD1. TRBV7-1 counts as an open reading frame of uncertain function. The length of the CDR3 is 13 residues. With V trimmed by 5 bases and J by 5 bases, 5 bases remained unmatched. The DNA for the CDR3 is TGTGCCAGCAGCCCCCCGACAGGGTATGGCTACACCTTC. Amino acid sequence: CASSPPTGYGYTF.

The gene calls are TRBV19 and TRBJ1-1; a weak D match, TRBD1 (5 bases). Trimming took 1 base from V and 5 from J, leaving 11 bases between them. This CDR3 has 14 amino acids. CDR1 LNHDA and CDR2 SQIVND come from the germline V gene (reference sequence). The CDR3 nucleotides are TGTGCCAGTAGTATAGGCGGGGGGAGTACTGAAGCTTTCTTT. Encoded protein: CASSIGGGSTEAFF.

This clonotype was counted between two and nine times. The chain is built from TRBV7-9 and TRBJ2-1, with D tentatively TRBD1 (5 bases). V dropped 2 bases and J dropped 4 bases, with 9 bases sitting between them. Germline V lookup: CDR1 SEHNR, CDR2 FQNEAQ (reference sequence). The CDR3 covers 14 residues. Here the CDR3 DNA reads TGTGCCAGCAGCTTAATCCAGGGTTACAATGAGCAGTTCTTC. Translation: CASSLIQGYNEQFF. Supplemented by reference TRBV7-9 and TRBJ2-1, the full variable domain reads DTGVSQNPRHKITKRGQNVTFRCDPISEHNRLYWYRQTLGQGPEFLTYFQNEAQLEKSRLLSDRFSAERPKGSFSTLEIQRTEQGDSAMYLCASSLIQGYNEQFFGPGTRLTVL.

This chain connects TRBV12-3 or TRBV12-4 to TRBJ2-3; D gene uncertain. The CDR3 totals 15 residues. V lost 1 base, J lost 2 bases, and 10 bases lay in between. CDR3 sequence reads: CASSLVLVPTDTQYF. CDR3 bases: TGTGCCAGCAGTTTAGTCCTAGTCCCCACAGATACGCAGTATTTT.

V and J are TRBV14 and TRBJ2-5; TRBD2 is a possible D gene (6 bases). Germline loops: CDR1 SGHDN, CDR2 FVKESK. The CDR3 has 16 residues. Trimming took 4 bases from V and 1 from J, leaving 16 bases between them. The chain's CDR3 is CASSLRIGGAQETQYF. The DNA for the CDR3 is TGTGCCAGCAGCCTAAGGATTGGCGGGGCCCAAGAGACCCAGTACTTC.

This clonotype was observed many times. The chain combines TRBV7-8 with TRBJ2-2, with D perhaps assigned TRBD1 or TRBD2 (5 bases each). CDR1 and CDR2 (germline): SGHVS, FQNEAQ. V lost 2 bases to trimming and J lost 3 bases, with 22 bases between them. The CDR3 has 19 amino acids. CDR3 amino acids: CASSLSGRGRNLYTGELFF. CDR3 DNA sequence: TGTGCCAGCAGCTTAAGTGGCCGGGGCAGGAACTTATACACCGGGGAGCTGTTTTTT.

The rearrangement uses TRBV15 and TRBJ2-1; tentative D call: TRBD2 (5 bases). Germline CDR1 is LNHNV and CDR2 is YYDKDF (reference sequence). The CDR3 runs 13 residues. V lost 0 bases, J lost 8 bases, and 8 bases lay in between. The DNA for the CDR3 is TGTGCCACCAGCAGAGATCTCGGGGATGAGCAGTTCTTC. This translates into CATSRDLGDEQFF.

V gene TRBV29-1 combines with J gene TRBJ1-4; D gene ambiguous. Germline V gene lookup returns CDR1 SQVTM and CDR2 ANQGSEA. The V gene lost 7 bases and the J gene lost 8 bases, with 11 bases spanning the gap. The CDR3 consists of 11 residues. The CDR3 DNA is TGCAGCGCGGTGGACGAGGAAAAACTGTTTTTT. Its protein product is CSAVDEEKLFF.

The gene calls are TRBV11-2 and TRBJ1-2; TRBD1 is a possible D gene (5 bases). V shed 5 bases and J shed 0 bases, with 16 bases lying between them. Germline V gene data show CDR1 as SGHAT and CDR2 as FQNNGV. CDR3 length: 16 amino acids. The CDR3 sequence is CASSPFLGGPNYGYTF. The DNA of the CDR3 is TGTGCCAGCAGCCCCTTTTTGGGGGGACCTAACTATGGCTACACCTTC.

The chain couples TRBV10-3 to TRBJ2-3; tentatively, D is TRBD2 (6 bases). V lost 3 bases and J 6 bases, leaving 16 bases between the germline ends. Germline V gene sequence: CDR1 ENHRY, CDR2 SYGVKD. CDR3 size: 15 residues. CDR3 loop: CAISEGTGPLDTQYF. In DNA, the CDR3 is TGTGCCATCAGTGAAGGGACTGGCCCGTTGGATACGCAGTATTTT.

This clonotype was picked up a small number of times. The gene calls are TRBV6-6 and TRBJ2-7; tentatively, D is TRBD1 (5 bases). The germline V gene encodes CDR1 MNHNY and CDR2 SVGAGI (reference sequence). V dropped 5 bases and J dropped 4 bases, with 24 bases sitting between them. The CDR3 sequence is 17 residues long. The CDR3, as DNA: TGTGCCAGCAGTCCCTGGGCAGGGCCAACCCCCGGGTACGAGCAGTACTTC. The encoded protein is CASSPWAGPTPGYEQYF.

This chain uses TRBV7-9 with TRBJ2-2; D is tentatively TRBD1 or TRBD2 (6 bases each). Germline CDR1 reads SEHNR; CDR2 reads FQNEAQ (reference sequence). V lost 5 bases, J lost 7 bases, and 20 bases lay in between. The CDR3 has 16 amino acids. For the CDR3, the DNA is TGTGCCAGCAGCCCCTATACCGGGGGCGGTATCGGGGAGCTGTTTTTT. Translating it yields CASSPYTGGGIGELFF.

This clonotype was counted only a few times. The chain combines TRBV11-2 with TRBJ2-7; D call uncertain. V was shortened by 1 base and J by 3 bases, with 7 bases between the two germline ends. Germline V lookup: CDR1 SGHAT, CDR2 FQNNGV. The CDR3 has 13 residues. The DNA for the CDR3 is TGTGCCAGCAGCTTAGGACACAACTACGAGCAGTACGTC. Protein: CASSLGHNYEQYV.

This clonotype was counted many times. The chain links TRBV27 to TRBJ1-5; unclear D gene. CDR1 and CDR2 from the germline V gene are MNHEY and SMNVEV (reference sequence). The CDR3 covers 15 residues. Trimming took 3 bases from V and 1 from J, leaving 10 bases between them. CDR3 amino acids: CASSLAGKSNQPQHF. CDR3 nucleotides: TGTGCCAGCAGTTTGGCCGGGAAGAGCAATCAGCCCCAGCATTTT.

The chain is built from TRBV7-6 and TRBJ2-5; D might be TRBD1 or TRBD2, each matching 5 bases. The CDR3 is 15 amino acids. From germline, CDR1 is SGHVS and CDR2 FNYEAQ. Trimming stripped 6 bases from V and 3 bases from J, with 17 bases between. The CDR3 loop reads CASSDKPGPKETQYF. DNA for the CDR3: TGTGCCAGCAGTGACAAACCGGGACCAAAAGAGACCCAGTACTTC.

The V and J genes are TRBV6-2 or TRBV6-3 and TRBJ2-3; D not resolved. This CDR3 spans 17 amino acids. In germline, CDR1 is MNHEY, CDR2 SVGEGT. V gave up 0 bases and J gave up 4 bases, with 17 bases separating them. The CDR3 DNA reads TGTGCCAGCAGTTACTCACTTCAAAAGTACGGCGCAGATACGCAGTATTTT. Translating it yields CASSYSLQKYGADTQYF.